What follows is one TCR beta chain and its context. Single viable CD3+CD4+CD8-CD45RO+ cells were sorted as the memory CD4+ T cells. Total CD4+ T cells were enriched by CD4 positive selection. Libraries were prepared by immunoSEQ multiplex PCR; TCRdb keeps only in-frame clonotypes and omits some of them. The data show around 60,000 clones, 82% seen once. This record belongs to a study of memory CD4+ T cells and cytomegalovirus serostatus. Study at large: Of the healthy Belgian adults, several were CMV seropositive and fewer than 30 seronegative.

This CDR3 comprises 15 residues. Losses at the gene ends were 2 bases for V and 2 bases for J; bases not matched to a gene: 2. Germline V gene sequence: CDR1 MGHDK, CDR2 SYGVNS. The receptor comes from an adult in good health and CMV-seronegative. Some clones in this sample may be carry-over from other donors' samples. The rearrangement uses TRBV25-1 and TRBJ2-1; TRBD1 matches at 8 bases. The sequencing sample was made of memory CD4+ T cells from blood. The CDR3 DNA reads TGTGCCAGCAGTGAACACAGGGGGACCTACAATGAGCAGTTCTTC. Protein sequence: CASSEHRGTYNEQFF.